These T cell receptor beta chains were read from a single sample in a study of CD8 T cells in Susac syndrome. TCRdb fed the immunoSEQ multiplex PCR reads into MiXCR, producing one record per CDR3 protein. The sample has more than 150,000 distinct CDR3 sequences, approximately 96% seen once; the top ten hold 0.09% to 0.1%. The sequenced material came from CD4+ T cells from PBMCs. Source of these receptors: a human donor with Susac syndrome. Each CDR3 is given with its conserved first and last residue. The D gene is left open where the match is weak. Clone size is stated in some rows and not others, as once, few, many or a class when expanded.

clone_size,v_call,j_call,d_call,cdr3_aa
-,TRBV5-6,TRBJ2-2,-,CASSLPGARTGELFF
-,TRBV29-1,TRBJ2-7,-,CSALDGSYEQYF
-,TRBV30,TRBJ1-2,-,CAWSVSRKGSGYTF
-,TRBV5-6,TRBJ1-1,-,CASSGTGRNTEAFF
-,TRBV19,TRBJ1-1,-,CASTRHTEAFF
-,TRBV3-1,TRBJ2-3,-,CASSQLNQIQSDTQYF
-,TRBV3-1,TRBJ2-4,-,CASSLRHPGKDIQYF
-,TRBV19,TRBJ2-7,-,CASSIITTLPLNEQYF
-,TRBV29-1,TRBJ1-3,-,CSAKGRAQNTIYF
-,TRBV25-1,TRBJ1-6,TRBD1,CASSTYRGRNSPLHF
once,TRBV12-3/TRBV12-4,TRBJ2-7,TRBD1,CASSRTGGLTYEQYF
-,TRBV6-2/TRBV6-3,TRBJ2-3,-,CASISRVGDTQYF
-,TRBV6-1,TRBJ2-5,TRBD2,CASSAGTRLPFTGTQYF
-,TRBV4-2,TRBJ2-7,-,CASSQGAAGVYEQYF
once,TRBV7-2,TRBJ2-7,-,CASSLGQNYEQYF
-,TRBV12-3/TRBV12-4,TRBJ2-2,TRBD2,CASSATGGLATGELFF
-,TRBV27,TRBJ2-5,-,CASSLGPGETQYF
-,TRBV9,TRBJ2-1,-,CASSVTYWRNNEQFF
-,TRBV11-2,TRBJ2-1,-,CASSSTQEQFF
-,TRBV18,TRBJ2-1,-,CASSPRDIEQFF